One sample yielded the 6 T cell receptor beta chains listed below, sequenced in a study of T cell changes during pregnancy in multiple sclerosis. Method: immunoSEQ multiplex PCR; TCRdb's copy keeps in-frame clones and lacks some. The top ten hold approximately 0.64% of the sample, which has tens of thousands of clones, about 92% seen once. This specimen consisted of CD4+ T cells from peripheral blood mononuclear cells, obtained after pregnancy. The receptor set was obtained from a female donor with multiple sclerosis, enrolled in a pregnancy study.

This clone turned up a few times. The rearrangement uses TRBV9 and TRBJ1-1; a weak D match, TRBD1 (6 bases). V shed 0 bases and J shed 5 bases, with 11 bases lying between them. The CDR3 contains 14 residues. The germline V gene encodes CDR1 SGDLS and CDR2 YYNGEE. CDR3 nucleotide sequence: TGTGCCAGCAGCGTAGCCAACAGGGTAACTGAAGCTTTCTTT. Its translation: CASSVANRVTEAFF.

The chain recombines TRBV7-3 with TRBJ1-2, with 10 bases fitting TRBD1. Germline CDR1 and CDR2: SGHTA and FQGTGA. The CDR3 is 16 amino acids. V shed 5 bases and J 6 bases; nucleotides not matched to a gene: 12. CDR3 sequence (DNA): TGTGCCAGCAGCCCGCAGACCACCGGGACAGGGGATGGCTACACCTTC. Amino acid sequence: CASSPQTTGTGDGYTF.

Only a few counts were recorded for this clone. The chain links TRBV19 to TRBJ1-5; D not certain. Trimming pared 3 bases from V and 9 bases from J, leaving 12 bases between. CDR3 length equals 13 residues. Germline values: CDR1 LNHDA, CDR2 SQIVND (reference sequence). The CDR3 loop is CASSIGLVRPQHF. CDR3 nucleotide sequence: TGTGCCAGTAGTATTGGGCTCGTCAGGCCCCAGCATTTT.

A note on this clone: One junction end does not reproduce the germline sequence, and a read error may be involved. The rearrangement links TRBV14 to TRBJ2-7; the D gene is possibly TRBD1 (5 bases). CDR3 length: 14 residues. Germline V CDR1 and CDR2: SGHDN, FVKESK. Written as DNA, the CDR3 is TGTGCCAGCAGCCAAGCAGGGCTTGCCTACGGGCAGTACTTC. This sequence encodes CASSQAGLAYGQYF.

The chain carries TRBV12-5 and TRBJ2-5, with D possibly TRBD1 on 5 matching bases. CDR1 LGHNT and CDR2 FRNRAP come from the germline V gene. V was trimmed by 5 bases and J by 9 bases, leaving 13 bases between them. There are 12 residues in the CDR3. The CDR3 here is CASGVDTGAQYF. The CDR3 nucleotides read TGTGCTAGTGGTGTGGATACAGGCGCCCAGTACTTC.

The V gene is TRBV28, the J gene TRBJ1-1, with TRBD1 as a possible D gene (5 bases). Trimming took 6 bases from V and 2 from J, leaving 19 bases between them. Germline CDR1 is MDHEN and CDR2 is SYDVKM. The length of the CDR3 is 16 residues. CDR3 in amino acids: CASRTSGFTLNTEAFF. The CDR3 coding sequence is TGTGCCAGCAGAACCTCAGGGTTTACTCTAAACACTGAAGCTTTCTTT.